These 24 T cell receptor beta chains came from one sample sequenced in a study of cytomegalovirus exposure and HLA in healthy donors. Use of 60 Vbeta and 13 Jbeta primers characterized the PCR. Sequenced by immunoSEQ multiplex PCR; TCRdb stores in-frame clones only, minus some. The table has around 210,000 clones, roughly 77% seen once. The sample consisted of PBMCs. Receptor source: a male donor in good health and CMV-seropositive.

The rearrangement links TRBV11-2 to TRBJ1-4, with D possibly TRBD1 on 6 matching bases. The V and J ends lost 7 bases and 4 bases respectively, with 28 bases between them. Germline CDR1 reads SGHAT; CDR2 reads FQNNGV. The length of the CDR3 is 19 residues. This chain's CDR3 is CASTLMEGGGDLSNEKLFF. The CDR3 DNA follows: TGTGCCAGCACCCTCATGGAGGGGGGAGGGGACCTAAGTAATGAAAAACTGTTTTTT.

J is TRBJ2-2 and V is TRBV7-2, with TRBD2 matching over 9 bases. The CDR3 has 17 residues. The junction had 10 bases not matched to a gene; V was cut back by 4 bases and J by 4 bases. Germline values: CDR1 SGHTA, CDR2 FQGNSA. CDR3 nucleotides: TGTGCCAGCAGCTGGACCGGGACTAGCCTCAGCACCGGGGAGCTGTTTTTT. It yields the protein CASSWTGTSLSTGELFF.

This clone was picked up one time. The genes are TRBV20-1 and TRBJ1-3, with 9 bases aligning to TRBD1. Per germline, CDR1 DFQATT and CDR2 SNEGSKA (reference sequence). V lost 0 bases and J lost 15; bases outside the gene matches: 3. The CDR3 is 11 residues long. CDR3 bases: TGCAGTGCTAGAGAGGCGGACAGGGGATATTTT. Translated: CSAREADRGYF.

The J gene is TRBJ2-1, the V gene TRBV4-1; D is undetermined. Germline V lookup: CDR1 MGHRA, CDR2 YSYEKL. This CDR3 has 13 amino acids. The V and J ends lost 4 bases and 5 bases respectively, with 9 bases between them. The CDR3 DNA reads TGCGCCAGCAGCCCCCGACTTGACAATGAGCAGTTCTTC. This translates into CASSPRLDNEQFF.

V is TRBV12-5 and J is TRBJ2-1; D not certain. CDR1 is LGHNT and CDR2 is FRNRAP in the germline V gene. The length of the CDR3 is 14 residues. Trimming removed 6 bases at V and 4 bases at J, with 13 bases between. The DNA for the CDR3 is TGTGCTAGTGGCAGCAGCGCCTCATACAATGAGCAGTTCTTC. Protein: CASGSSASYNEQFF.

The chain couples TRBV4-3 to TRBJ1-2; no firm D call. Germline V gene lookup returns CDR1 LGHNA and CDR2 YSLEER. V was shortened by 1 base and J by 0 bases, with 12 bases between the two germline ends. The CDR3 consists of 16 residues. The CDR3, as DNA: TGCGCCAGCAGCCAAGGTTCTGGAGTTGCTAACTATGGCTACACCTTC. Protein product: CASSQGSGVANYGYTF.

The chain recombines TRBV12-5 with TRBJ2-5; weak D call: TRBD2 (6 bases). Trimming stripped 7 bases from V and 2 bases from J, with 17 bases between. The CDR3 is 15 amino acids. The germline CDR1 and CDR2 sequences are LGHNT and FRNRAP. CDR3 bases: TGTGCTAGTGCCCAGCTTGGGAGGCATCAAGAGACCCAGTACTTC. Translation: CASAQLGRHQETQYF.

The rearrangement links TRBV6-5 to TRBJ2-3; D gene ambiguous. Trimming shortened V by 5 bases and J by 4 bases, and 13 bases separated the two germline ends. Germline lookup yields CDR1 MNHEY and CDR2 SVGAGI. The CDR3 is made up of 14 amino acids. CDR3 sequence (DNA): TGTGCCAGCAGTCCTTTCTCTACGGCAGATACGCAGTATTTT. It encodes CASSPFSTADTQYF.

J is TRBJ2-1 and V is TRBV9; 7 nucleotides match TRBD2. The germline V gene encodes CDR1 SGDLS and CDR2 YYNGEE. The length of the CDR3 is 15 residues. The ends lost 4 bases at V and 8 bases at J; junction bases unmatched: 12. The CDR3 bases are TGTGCCAGCAGCCCCCCATGGCGGGAGAGGTATGAGCAGTTCTTC. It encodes CASSPPWRERYEQFF.

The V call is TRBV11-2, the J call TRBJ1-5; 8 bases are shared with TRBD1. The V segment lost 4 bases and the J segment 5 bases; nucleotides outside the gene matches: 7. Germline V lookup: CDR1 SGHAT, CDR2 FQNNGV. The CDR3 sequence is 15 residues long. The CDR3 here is CASSSGQGGDQPQHF. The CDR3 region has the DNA TGTGCCAGCAGCTCCGGACAGGGCGGCGATCAGCCCCAGCATTTT.

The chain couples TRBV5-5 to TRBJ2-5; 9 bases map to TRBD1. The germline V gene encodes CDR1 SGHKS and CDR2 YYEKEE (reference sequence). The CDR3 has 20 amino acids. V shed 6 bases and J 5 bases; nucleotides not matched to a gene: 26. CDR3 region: CASTQTGTGTKRPSDETQYF. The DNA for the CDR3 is TGTGCCAGCACCCAAACCGGGACAGGGACAAAAAGGCCCTCTGATGAGACCCAGTACTTC.

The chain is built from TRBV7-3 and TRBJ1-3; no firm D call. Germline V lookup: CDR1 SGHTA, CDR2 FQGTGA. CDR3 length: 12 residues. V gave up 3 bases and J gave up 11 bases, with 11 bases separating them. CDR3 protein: CASSFPGSAIYF. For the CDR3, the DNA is TGTGCCAGCAGCTTCCCGGGGAGCGCCATATATTTT.

The CDR3 nucleotides read TGTGCCAGCAGCTCCTATCCTAGCGGGACGGGCGGGGAGCTGTTTTTT. It yields the protein CASSSYPSGTGGELFF. The rearrangement joins TRBV5-4 to TRBJ2-2, with 9 bases that match TRBD2. The V segment lost 3 bases and the J segment 7 bases; nucleotides outside the gene matches: 10. The CDR3 is made up of 16 amino acids. Germline loops: CDR1 SGHNT, CDR2 YYREEE (reference sequence).

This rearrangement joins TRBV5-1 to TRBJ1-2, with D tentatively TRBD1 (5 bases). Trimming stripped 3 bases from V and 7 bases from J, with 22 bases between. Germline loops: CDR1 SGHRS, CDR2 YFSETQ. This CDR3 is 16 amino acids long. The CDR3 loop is CASSSSTGRVVGGYTF. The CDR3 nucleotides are TGCGCCAGCAGCTCCAGCACCGGCAGGGTAGTAGGTGGCTACACCTTC.

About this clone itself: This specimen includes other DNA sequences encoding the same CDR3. The CDR3 loop is CATSRDHRRPLHF. In DNA form, the CDR3 reads TGTGCCACCAGCAGAGACCATCGCAGGCCCCTCCACTTT. The gene calls are TRBV15 and TRBJ1-6; D is undetermined. The germline gives CDR1 LNHNV, CDR2 YYDKDF (reference sequence). Deletions cut 0 bases from V and 13 bases from J, with 10 bases between. The CDR3 loop spans 13 amino acids.

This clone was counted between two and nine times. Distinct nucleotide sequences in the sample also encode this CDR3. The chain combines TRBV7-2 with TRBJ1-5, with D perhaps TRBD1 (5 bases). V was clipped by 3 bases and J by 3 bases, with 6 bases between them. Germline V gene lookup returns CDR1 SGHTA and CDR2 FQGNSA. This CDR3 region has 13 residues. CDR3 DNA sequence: TGTGCCAGCAGCTTGGGACTCAATCAGCCCCAGCATTTT. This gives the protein CASSLGLNQPQHF.

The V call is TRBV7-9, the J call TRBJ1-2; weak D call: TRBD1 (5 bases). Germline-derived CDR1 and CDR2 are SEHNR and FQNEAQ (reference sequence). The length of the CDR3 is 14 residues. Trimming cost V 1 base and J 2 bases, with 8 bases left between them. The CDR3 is CASSLVGQNYGYTF. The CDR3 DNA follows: TGTGCCAGCAGCTTAGTGGGGCAGAACTATGGCTACACCTTC.

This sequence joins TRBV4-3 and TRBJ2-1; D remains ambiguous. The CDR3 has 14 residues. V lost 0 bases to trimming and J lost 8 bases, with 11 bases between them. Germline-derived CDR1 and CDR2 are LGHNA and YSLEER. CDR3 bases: TGCGCCAGCAGCCAAGACAATACAGATTATGAGCAGTTCTTC. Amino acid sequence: CASSQDNTDYEQFF.

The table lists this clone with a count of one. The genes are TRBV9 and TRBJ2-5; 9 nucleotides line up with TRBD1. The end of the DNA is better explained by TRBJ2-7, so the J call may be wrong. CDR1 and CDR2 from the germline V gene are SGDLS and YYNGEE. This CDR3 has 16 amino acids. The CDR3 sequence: CASSVAGQGRYYEQYF. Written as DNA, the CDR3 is TGTGCCAGCAGCGTGGCCGGACAGGGGCGTTACTACGAGCAGTACTTC.

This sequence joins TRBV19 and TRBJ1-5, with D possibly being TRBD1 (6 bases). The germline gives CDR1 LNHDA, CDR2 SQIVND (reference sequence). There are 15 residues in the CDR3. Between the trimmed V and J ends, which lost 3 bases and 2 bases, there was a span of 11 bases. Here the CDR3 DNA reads TGTGCCAGTAGTATGACCTCAGGGGGCAATCAGCCCCAGCATTTT. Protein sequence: CASSMTSGGNQPQHF.

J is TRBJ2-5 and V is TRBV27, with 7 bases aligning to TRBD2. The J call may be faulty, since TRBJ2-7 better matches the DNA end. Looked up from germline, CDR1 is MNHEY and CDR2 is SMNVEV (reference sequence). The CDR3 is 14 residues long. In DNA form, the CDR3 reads TGTGCCAGCCGCTCGGCGGGAGAGGAGTACGAGCAGTACTTC. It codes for CASRSAGEEYEQYF.

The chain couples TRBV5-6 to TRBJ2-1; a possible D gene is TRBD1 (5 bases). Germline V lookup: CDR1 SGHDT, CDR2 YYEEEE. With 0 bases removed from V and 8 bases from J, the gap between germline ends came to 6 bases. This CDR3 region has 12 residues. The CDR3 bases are TGTGCCAGCAGCTTGGCCAGGGATGAGCAGTTCTTC. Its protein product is CASSLARDEQFF.

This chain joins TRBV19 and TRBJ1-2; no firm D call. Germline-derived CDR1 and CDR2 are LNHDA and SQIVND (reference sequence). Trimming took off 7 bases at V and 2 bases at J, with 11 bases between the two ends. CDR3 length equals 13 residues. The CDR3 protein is CASNPRVNYGYTF. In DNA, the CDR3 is TGTGCCAGTAACCCCCGGGTAAACTATGGCTACACCTTC.

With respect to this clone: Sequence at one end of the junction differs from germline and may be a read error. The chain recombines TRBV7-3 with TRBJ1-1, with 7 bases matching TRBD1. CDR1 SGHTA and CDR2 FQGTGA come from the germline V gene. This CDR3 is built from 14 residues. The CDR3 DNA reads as TGTGCCAGCGGTTTAGGGACAGCCAACACTAAAGCTTTCTTT. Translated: CASGLGTANTKAFF.